The clone carrying this T cell receptor beta chain was picked up a small number of times. Its target is not known. Germline CDR1 and CDR2: SGHRS and YFSETQ. The CDR3 runs to 16 residues. Germline trimming cut 4 bases from V and 2 bases from J; bases unmatched to any gene: 10. These data are taken from a study of T-cell memory formation after mild COVID-19. Study at large: Clusters were largely donor specific. Whole-study results and caveats: Contracting CD4+ clones sat mainly in CM and EM; CD8+ in EMRA. In second-wave clones peaking day 37, SARS-CoV-2 specificity remained unconfirmed.

Each CDR3 protein is one row after TCRdb ran MiXCR on the 5' RACE reads. The table records hundreds of thousands of distinct CDR3 sequences, 13% to 15% of them present only once. The sequence came from a man aged 18-30 years who had mild COVID-19 (a few samples of this study predate the infection). Cell type and time point are not known. V gene TRBV5-1 combines with J gene TRBJ2-3; 7 bases align to TRBD2. The sequencing sample was made of PBMCs or a T cell subset sorted from them (not recorded which). In DNA, the CDR3 is TGCGCCAGCAGCCCTCCCACTAGCGAGTCCACAGATACGCAGTATTTT. This sequence encodes CASSPPTSESTDTQYF.